This is a list of T cell receptor beta chains from one sample in a study of blood T cell repertoires in COVID-19. Clones were sequenced by immunoSEQ multiplex PCR, and TCRdb holds only the in-frame ones, with some missing. The sample includes hundreds of thousands of clones, around 88% of them seen just once. The sequenced material came from peripheral blood. These receptors were obtained from a young woman with COVID-19, enrolled during active disease. Each CDR3 is given with its conserved first and last residue. The D gene is left open where the match is weak. Not every row has a clone size; where given, it reads once, few, many or a size class.

-,TRBJ2-2,-,TRBV7-2,TGTGCCAGCAGCTTAGGCGGCTTCTATCGCCCCGGGGAGCTGTTTTTT,CASSLGGFYRPGELFF
TRBD1,TRBJ2-5,-,TRBV2,TGTGCCAGCAGTGCCGGGACAGTATTACCAGAGACCCAGTACTTC,CASSAGTVLPETQYF
TRBD1,TRBJ1-5,-,TRBV19,TGTGCCAGTAGTATTCTGGGGGGACAGTTTCAGCCCCAGCATTTT,CASSILGGQFQPQHF
TRBD1,TRBJ2-5,-,TRBV7-9,TGTGCCAGCAGCCGGACAGGGGGCGAGACCCAGTACTTC,CASSRTGGETQYF
-,TRBJ1-2,-,TRBV29-1,TGCAGCGCCAGGGCCGGAGCTAACTATGGCTACACCTTC,CSARAGANYGYTF
TRBD2,TRBJ2-1,-,TRBV11-2,TGTGCCAGCAGCTTCCGACTAGCGGGGGACTTGGTTGAGCAGTTCTTC,CASSFRLAGDLVEQFF
-,TRBJ1-2,-,TRBV5-6,TGTGCCAGCAGCTCGACAGGACTCTATGGCTACACCTTC,CASSSTGLYGYTF
-,TRBJ2-3,-,TRBV11-2,TGTGCCAGCAGCTTTTGGAGCGGATCGACGGATACGCAGTATTTT,CASSFWSGSTDTQYF
TRBD1,TRBJ1-2,-,TRBV28,TGTGCCAGCAGTCCGCGGACAGGGATCTATGGCTACACCTTC,CASSPRTGIYGYTF
-,TRBJ2-7,-,TRBV28,TGTGCCAGCAGTCTCGGGGACGAGCAGTACTTC,CASSLGDEQYF
-,TRBJ1-2,-,TRBV5-8,TGTGCCAGCAGCTTCACAGTTAACTATGGCTACACCTTC,CASSFTVNYGYTF
-,TRBJ2-7,-,TRBV7-2,TGTGCCAGCAGCCACGCGACAGGCAGCTCCTACGAGCAGTACTTC,CASSHATGSSYEQYF
-,TRBJ2-5,-,TRBV13,TGTGCCAGCAGCTGGATGGGAGTAGAGACCCAGTACTTC,CASSWMGVETQYF
-,TRBJ1-4,-,TRBV5-1,TGCGCCAGCAGCTTCGACAGGAATGAAAAACTGTTTTTT,CASSFDRNEKLFF
-,TRBJ1-1,-,TRBV27,TGTGCCAGCAGTCGTCCGAACACTGAAGCTTTCTTT,CASSRPNTEAFF
TRBD2,TRBJ2-2,-,TRBV30,TGTGCCTGGGCCTGGGGGCTAGCGGGAGGTGCCGGGGAGCTGTTTTTT,CAWAWGLAGGAGELFF
TRBD2,TRBJ2-3,-,TRBV4-2,TGTGCCAGCAGCCAAGGCCTCTTAGCGGGGGCTAGCACAGATACGCAGTATTTT,CASSQGLLAGASTDTQYF
TRBD1,TRBJ2-1,few,TRBV10-3,TGTGCCATCAATCGACCTGAGGGGGCCGGCAATGAGCAGTTCTTC,CAINRPEGAGNEQFF
-,TRBJ2-7,-,TRBV13,TGTGCCAGCAGCTTCCTTCGCTACGAGCAGTACTTC,CASSFLRYEQYF
-,TRBJ1-5,-,TRBV5-1,TGCGCCAGCAGCTTGGCTGAGGATCAGCCCCAGCATTTT,CASSLAEDQPQHF
TRBD1,TRBJ1-2,-,TRBV19,TGTGCCAGTAGTATAGATCGACTGGAGGGACAGTTGTGGGGCTACACCTTC,CASSIDRLEGQLWGYTF
TRBD1,TRBJ2-7,-,TRBV28,TGTGCCAGCAGTTCCGGACAGGGGGGCTGGGAGCAGTACTTC,CASSSGQGGWEQYF
-,TRBJ2-2,-,TRBV19,TGTGCCAGTAGTACCCCCTGGGGGCGTCCGAACACCGGGGAGCTGTTTTTT,CASSTPWGRPNTGELFF
TRBD1,TRBJ1-1,-,TRBV18,TGTGCCAGCTCACCAAGACAGGGGGCGGACACTGAAGCTTTCTTT,CASSPRQGADTEAFF
TRBD2,TRBJ2-3,-,TRBV28,TGTGCCAGCAGTTTATTAACTAGCGGGGGGAAAGATACGCAGTATTTT,CASSLLTSGGKDTQYF
TRBD1,TRBJ2-1,once,TRBV10-3,TGTGCCATCAGTGGCGAAGGGGGCGCGGACTACAATGAGCAGTTCTTC,CAISGEGGADYNEQFF
-,TRBJ1-1,-,TRBV28,TGTGCCAGCAGTAGGAGTACTGAAGCTTTCTTT,CASSRSTEAFF
TRBD2,TRBJ2-2,-,TRBV6-2/TRBV6-3,TGTGCCAGCAGCAAAAGGCTAGCGGGAGGGAAGGGGAACACCGGGGAGCTGTTTTTT,CASSKRLAGGKGNTGELFF
TRBD1,TRBJ1-2,-,TRBV7-9,TGTGCCACCACGGGACAGGGCAACAATGGCTACACCTTC,CATTGQGNNGYTF
-,TRBJ1-1,-,TRBV20-1,TGCAGTGCTAGTAGAGTGAACACTGAAGCTTTCTTT,CSASRVNTEAFF
-,TRBJ2-3,-,TRBV2,TGTGCCAGCAGTGAACAGCGGGCGCGTGCTAGCACAGATACGCAGTATTTT,CASSEQRARASTDTQYF
-,TRBJ2-7,few,TRBV5-4,TGTGCCAGCAGCTTCGGCCCCCGGTCCAGGGAGCAGTACTTC,CASSFGPRSREQYF
TRBD2,TRBJ2-1,-,TRBV15,TGTGCCACCAGCAGTTCTAGCGGGAGTAGCTCTTTTTCCTACAATGAGCAGTTCTTC,CATSSSSGSSSFSYNEQFF
-,TRBJ1-1,once,TRBV10-2,TGCGCCAGCAGTGAGTCAGAGGGTTACACTGAAGCTTTCTTT,CASSESEGYTEAFF
-,TRBJ2-2,-,TRBV11-3,TGTGCCAGCAGCTTAGGTACAGGACTATCAGGGGAGCTGTTTTTT,CASSLGTGLSGELFF
-,TRBJ1-2,-,TRBV4-3,TGCGCCAGCAGCCAGATACTTTGGGGCAGTAACTATGGCTACACCTTC,CASSQILWGSNYGYTF
-,TRBJ1-1,-,TRBV18,TGTGCCAGCTCACCATCCACAGGACAAGTGAACACTGAAGCTTTCTTT,CASSPSTGQVNTEAFF
TRBD2,TRBJ2-5,-,TRBV10-3,TGTGCCATCAGTGACGTCAGCGGGGGTGAAGAGACCCAGTACTTC,CAISDVSGGEETQYF
-,TRBJ2-3,-,TRBV6-5,TGTGCCAGCCGGGGGGCCTCGATAGATACGCAGTATTTT,CASRGASIDTQYF
-,TRBJ1-3,-,TRBV28,TGTGCCAGTCTAGAGGGGGGGGCTGGAAACACCATATATTTT,CASLEGGAGNTIYF
-,TRBJ2-3,-,TRBV10-1,TGCGCCAGCAGTGAGCTTGTACGGACAGATACGCAGTATTTT,CASSELVRTDTQYF
-,TRBJ2-1,-,TRBV11-3,TGTGCCAGCAGTCTTACCAGCGCCCCATACAATGAGCAGTTCTTC,CASSLTSAPYNEQFF
-,TRBJ1-1,-,TRBV7-2,TGTGCCAGCAGCTTAGCCGGACAGGAAGCTTTCTTT,CASSLAGQEAFF
TRBD2,TRBJ2-5,-,TRBV19,TGTGCCAGTAGTACCGTTCCCCTAGCGGGAGGCGAGACCCAGTACTTC,CASSTVPLAGGETQYF
TRBD2,TRBJ2-2,-,TRBV5-1,TGCGCCAGCAGCCCGGGGACTAGCGGGATTTCCGGGGAGCTGTTTTTT,CASSPGTSGISGELFF
-,TRBJ1-2,-,TRBV6-6,TGTGCCAGCAGTTATCGGGATACCTATGGCTACACCTTC,CASSYRDTYGYTF
-,TRBJ2-7,-,TRBV7-2,TGTGCCAGCAGCTTACAGGGTAGGAAGTCCTACGAGCAGTACTTC,CASSLQGRKSYEQYF
-,TRBJ1-1,-,TRBV6-5,TGTGCCAGCAGTAACACTATTAACACTGAAGCTTTCTTT,CASSNTINTEAFF
-,TRBJ1-4,-,TRBV5-1,TGCGCCAGCAGCTTGGTCGGCGGTGAAAAACTGTTTTTT,CASSLVGGEKLFF
-,TRBJ2-3,-,TRBV4-3,TGCGCCAGCAGCCAAAACCCCCAGGCCCGAGGCACAGATACGCAGTATTTT,CASSQNPQARGTDTQYF
TRBD1,TRBJ1-5,-,TRBV19,TGTGCCAGTTCTACAGGGGGAAGTCAGCCCCAGCATTTT,CASSTGGSQPQHF
TRBD1,TRBJ2-7,-,TRBV6-2/TRBV6-3,TGTGCCAGCAGTATGCAGGGGGCTGAGCAGTACTTC,CASSMQGAEQYF
-,TRBJ1-2,-,TRBV19,TGTGCCAGTAGTCGGGTTAACTATGGCTACACCTTC,CASSRVNYGYTF
-,TRBJ1-1,-,TRBV19,TGTGCCAGTAGTAAGACAGGTCGGACTGAAGCTTTCTTT,CASSKTGRTEAFF
TRBD2,TRBJ2-2,-,TRBV14,TGTGCCAGCAGCCCACTAGCGGGAGTCGGCACCGGGGAGCTGTTTTTT,CASSPLAGVGTGELFF
TRBD2,TRBJ2-1,-,TRBV27,TGTGCCAGCAGTTTTGTAGCGGGGGGAAACAATGAGCAGTTCTTC,CASSFVAGGNNEQFF
-,TRBJ2-2,-,TRBV3-1/TRBV3-2,TGTGCCAGCAGCCGAGGGTACTCCGGGGAGCTGTTTTTT,CASSRGYSGELFF